One sample yielded the 20 T cell receptor beta chains listed below, sequenced in a study of cytomegalovirus exposure and HLA in healthy donors. Both 60 Vbeta primers and 13 Jbeta primers went into the PCR. TCRdb's table, derived via immunoSEQ multiplex PCR, lists solely in-frame clones and lacks some. The table lists fewer than 150,000 clones, 80% of them singletons. The sample consisted of PBMCs. These receptors all stem from a man in his forties in good health and CMV-seronegative.

This chain's CDR3 is CSVLRGSFTSTDTQYF. CDR3 in DNA: TGCAGCGTACTGAGGGGGTCTTTCACTAGCACAGATACGCAGTATTTT. The chain uses TRBV29-1 and TRBJ2-3, with TRBD1 as a possible D gene (6 bases). The CDR3 has 16 residues. The germline V and J ends were trimmed by 6 bases and 0 bases, with 19 bases remaining between them. Germline values: CDR1 SQVTM, CDR2 ANQGSEA.

CDR3 DNA sequence: TGTGCCTGGAGTGTCAGGGGTAGTCAAGAGACCCAGTACTTC. As protein: CAWSVRGSQETQYF. The chain links TRBV30 to TRBJ2-5; a weak D match, TRBD1 (6 bases). Germline V gene lookup returns CDR1 GTSNPN and CDR2 SVGIG (reference sequence). The CDR3 length is 14 residues. Trimming removed 0 bases from V and 2 bases from J, with 10 bases in between.

The V call is TRBV13, the J call TRBJ2-5, with D perhaps matching TRBD2 (6 bases). With 5 bases removed from V and 4 bases from J, the gap between germline ends came to 14 bases. Germline V gene sequence: CDR1 PRHDT, CDR2 FYEKMQ (reference sequence). This CDR3 is 14 amino acids long. The CDR3 here is CASSGRDSPETQYF. CDR3 DNA sequence: TGTGCCAGCAGCGGTCGGGACTCCCCAGAGACCCAGTACTTC. Filled out from reference TRBV13 and TRBJ2-5, the complete variable domain reads AAGVIQSPRHLIKEKRETATLKCYPIPRHDTVYWYQQGPGQDPQFLISFYEKMQSDKGSIPDRFSAQQFSDYHSELNMSSLELGDSALYFCASSGRDSPETQYFGPGTRLLVL.

This clone was observed a few times. This chain links TRBV10-3 with TRBJ1-5; the match to TRBD1 covers 10 bases. Looked up from germline, CDR1 is ENHRY and CDR2 is SYGVKD. After removal of 4 bases from V and 4 bases from J, the junction contained 7 bases not matched to a gene. CDR3 length equals 16 residues. The CDR3 here is CAISADRGGTNQPQHF. The DNA for the CDR3 is TGTGCCATCAGTGCGGACAGGGGGGGAACTAATCAGCCCCAGCATTTT.

V is TRBV5-4 and J is TRBJ1-1; no reliable D call. Germline CDR1 is SGHNT and CDR2 is YYREEE (reference sequence). This CDR3 region has 15 residues. V lost 3 bases and J 0 bases, leaving 12 bases between the germline ends. CDR3: CASSSRETMNTEAFF. CDR3 DNA sequence: TGTGCCAGCAGCTCCCGGGAGACCATGAACACTGAAGCTTTCTTT.

This chain uses TRBV18 with TRBJ1-5, with 7 bases identical to TRBD1. CDR3 length: 16 residues. The V and J ends lost 2 bases and 4 bases, in that order; junction bases with no gene match: 8. The germline V gene has CDR1 KGHSH and CDR2 LQKENI. Written as DNA, the CDR3 is TGTGCCAGCTCACCAAGTAAGGCAGGGGGAAATCAGCCCCAGCATTTT. This codes for CASSPSKAGGNQPQHF. Supplemented by reference TRBV18 and TRBJ1-5, the full variable domain reads NAGVMQNPRHLVRRRGQEARLRCSPMKGHSHVYWYRQLPEEGLKFMVYLQKENIIDESGMPKERFSAEFPKEGPSILRIQQVVRGDSAAYFCASSPSKAGGNQPQHFGDGTRLSIL.

The rearrangement uses TRBV11-2 and TRBJ2-7; 8 nucleotides align to TRBD2. The CDR3 runs 14 residues. Germline CDR1 reads SGHAT; CDR2 reads FQNNGV. V shed 5 bases and J 3 bases; nucleotides not matched to a gene: 6. The CDR3 sequence: CASSPQGLVYEQYF. The CDR3 DNA is TGTGCCAGCAGCCCCCAGGGACTAGTCTACGAGCAGTACTTC.

V gene TRBV6-5 combines with J gene TRBJ2-1; 10 bases fit TRBD2. The CDR3 is made up of 15 amino acids. V lost 3 bases and J lost 8; bases outside the gene matches: 7. CDR1 MNHEY and CDR2 SVGAGI come from the germline V gene. The DNA for the CDR3 is TGTGCCAGCAGTTATTCTAGCGGGAGTAACTATGAGCAGTTCTTC. Translating it yields CASSYSSGSNYEQFF.

V is TRBV28 and J is TRBJ2-7; 7 bases match TRBD1. CDR3 length equals 15 residues. Trimming took 2 bases from V and 2 from J; bases not matched to a gene: 6. The germline V gene has CDR1 MDHEN and CDR2 SYDVKM. The CDR3 coding sequence is TGTGCCAGCAGTTTAGAGCTCGGACAGGCCTACGAGCAGTACTTC. Encoded protein: CASSLELGQAYEQYF. The full variable domain, completed using reference TRBV28 and TRBJ2-7, is DVKVTQSSRYLVKRTGEKVFLECVQDMDHENMFWYRQDPGLGLRLIYFSYDVKMKEKGDIPEGYSVSREKKERFSLILESASTNQTSMYLCASSLELGQAYEQYFGPGTRLTVT.

The V and J genes are TRBV4-1 and TRBJ1-6; 10 nucleotides match TRBD1. Trimming removed 3 bases from V and 5 bases from J; junction bases left unmatched: 1. The CDR3 consists of 15 residues. Per germline, CDR1 MGHRA and CDR2 YSYEKL. The CDR3, as DNA: TGCGCCAGCAGCCAGGGGACAGGGGATAATTCACCCCTCCACTTT. This codes for CASSQGTGDNSPLHF.

The V call is TRBV7-8, the J call TRBJ2-4, with 10 bases aligning to TRBD2. V shed 4 bases and J 12 bases; nucleotides not matched to a gene: 3. Germline-derived CDR1 and CDR2 are SGHVS and FQNEAQ. The CDR3 totals 12 residues. The chain's CDR3 is CASSYGLADQYF. As DNA, the CDR3 is TGTGCCAGCAGCTATGGACTAGCGGATCAGTACTTC. Full variable domain (remainder filled in from reference TRBV7-8 and TRBJ2-4): GAGVSQSPRYKVAKRGQDVALRCDPISGHVSLFWYQQALGQGPEFLTYFQNEAQLDKSGLPSDRFFAERPEGSVSTLKIQRTQQEDSAVYLCASSYGLADQYFGAGTRLSVL.

This sequence joins TRBV7-2 and TRBJ2-7, with TRBD2 as a possible D gene (5 bases). The germline V gene encodes CDR1 SGHTA and CDR2 FQGNSA. This CDR3 is 14 amino acids long. Deletions cut 0 bases from V and 6 bases from J, with 12 bases between. For the CDR3, the DNA is TGTGCCAGCAGCTTAGCGAGGACGGCGGGCGAGCAGTACTTC. Translating gives CASSLARTAGEQYF.

The V gene is TRBV19, the J gene TRBJ1-4, with TRBD1 matching 7 bases. Germline V CDR1 and CDR2: LNHDA, SQIVND (reference sequence). V lost 6 bases to trimming and J lost 7 bases; unmatched junction nucleotides: 2. This CDR3 has 12 amino acids. CDR3 region: CASRDRTEKLFF. As DNA, the CDR3 is TGTGCCAGTAGGGACAGGACTGAAAAACTGTTTTTT. Full variable domain (outside the CDR3, taken from reference TRBV19 and TRBJ1-4): DGGITQSPKYLFRKEGQNVTLSCEQNLNHDAMYWYRQDPGQGLRLIYYSQIVNDFQKGDIAEGYSVSREKKESFPLTVTSAQKNPTAFYLCASRDRTEKLFFGSGTQLSVL.

This clone was recorded once. The genes are TRBV18 and TRBJ1-5, with D tentatively TRBD1 (5 bases). This CDR3 contains 16 residues. Germline values: CDR1 KGHSH, CDR2 LQKENI. Trimming pared 6 bases from V and 5 bases from J, leaving 20 bases between. CDR3 loop: CASSPGSQGVDQPQHF. The CDR3, as DNA: TGTGCCAGCTCGCCAGGCTCCCAGGGCGTCGATCAGCCCCAGCATTTT.

This clone turned up a few times. The rearrangement joins TRBV2 to TRBJ2-2, with 10 bases aligning to TRBD1. V lost 10 bases to trimming and J lost 6 bases; unmatched junction nucleotides: 11. Germline-derived CDR1 and CDR2 are SNHLY and FYNNEI. The CDR3 consists of 15 residues. The DNA for the CDR3 is TGTGCCACCCAAGTGGGACAGGGGAGGGCCGGGGAGCTGTTTTTT. Translation: CATQVGQGRAGELFF.

The gene calls are TRBV27 and TRBJ2-7; 10 nucleotides agree with TRBD2. V gave up 4 bases and J gave up 6 bases; unmatched junction bases: 6. Germline V CDR1 and CDR2: MNHEY, SMNVEV (reference sequence). The CDR3 has 14 amino acids. Here the CDR3 reads CASSWASGSLEQYF. CDR3 in DNA: TGTGCCAGCAGTTGGGCTAGCGGGAGTCTCGAGCAGTACTTC.

The rearrangement joins TRBV18 to TRBJ2-7; TRBD1 aligns across 8 bases. CDR1 is KGHSH, CDR2 LQKENI, per germline. Germline trimming cut 2 bases from V and 1 base from J; bases unmatched to any gene: 4. The CDR3 runs to 15 residues. Here the CDR3 reads CASSPTGTGSYEQYF. The CDR3, as DNA: TGTGCCAGCTCACCAACCGGGACAGGATCCTACGAGCAGTACTTC. The entire variable domain, with the rest obtained from reference TRBV18 and TRBJ2-7, is as follows: NAGVMQNPRHLVRRRGQEARLRCSPMKGHSHVYWYRQLPEEGLKFMVYLQKENIIDESGMPKERFSAEFPKEGPSILRIQQVVRGDSAAYFCASSPTGTGSYEQYFGPGTRLTVT.

CDR3 in DNA: TGCGCCAGCAGCGACAACCTGAACACTGAAGCTTTCTTT. Amino acids: CASSDNLNTEAFF. The chain couples TRBV5-1 to TRBJ1-1; D gene ambiguous. This CDR3 has 13 residues. The germline gives CDR1 SGHRS, CDR2 YFSETQ. With 4 bases removed from V and 0 bases from J, the gap between germline ends came to 7 bases. The variable domain in full, with the rest retrieved from reference TRBV5-1 and TRBJ1-1, is KAGVTQTPRYLIKTRGQQVTLSCSPISGHRSVSWYQQTPGQGLQFLFEYFSETQRNKGNFPGRFSGRQFSNSRSEMNVSTLELGDSALYLCASSDNLNTEAFFGQGTRLTVV.

This chain joins TRBV5-4 and TRBJ2-2, with D possibly matching TRBD2 (6 bases). The germline V gene has CDR1 SGHNT and CDR2 YYREEE (reference sequence). The V gene lost 2 bases and the J gene lost 0 bases, with 8 bases spanning the gap. The CDR3 has 15 amino acids. For the CDR3, the DNA is TGTGCCAGCAGCTTAGCGGGCTCGAACACCGGGGAGCTGTTTTTT. It yields the protein CASSLAGSNTGELFF. The whole variable domain, remainder taken from reference TRBV5-4 and TRBJ2-2, is ETGVTQSPTHLIKTRGQQVTLRCSSQSGHNTVSWYQQALGQGPQFIFQYYREEENGRGNFPPRFSGLQFPNYSSELNVNALELDDSALYLCASSLAGSNTGELFFGEGSRLTVL.

V and J are TRBV5-1 and TRBJ2-1; 8 nucleotides align to TRBD2. The germline V gene has CDR1 SGHRS and CDR2 YFSETQ. The length of the CDR3 is 15 residues. The junction had 9 bases not matched to a gene; V was cut back by 1 base and J by 9 bases. The CDR3, as DNA: TGCGCCAGCAGCTTGTCCGGACTAGCTACGAGTGAGCAGTTCTTC. Translating gives CASSLSGLATSEQFF. Using reference TRBV5-1 and TRBJ2-1 for the parts outside the CDR3, the full variable domain is KAGVTQTPRYLIKTRGQQVTLSCSPISGHRSVSWYQQTPGQGLQFLFEYFSETQRNKGNFPGRFSGRQFSNSRSEMNVSTLELGDSALYLCASSLSGLATSEQFFGPGTRLTVL.